The entry that follows covers one T cell receptor beta chain sequence. The data are from a study of control samples from healthy donors and cancer patients. Assay: immunoSEQ multiplex PCR; the TCRdb copy retains only in-frame clones and omits some. The sample lists some 150,000 clones, nearly 96% occurring once. The V and J ends lost 0 bases and 4 bases respectively, with 6 bases between them. The CDR3 sequence is 13 residues long. Germline V gene data show CDR1 as SGDLS and CDR2 as YYNGEE. The V gene is TRBV9, the J gene TRBJ2-3; D gene unclear. Sequencing was carried out using blood. The receptor comes from a woman aged 25 to 45 in good health. DNA for the CDR3: TGTGCCAGCAGCGTAGGTGGGCCAGATACGCAGTATTTT. It specifies CASSVGGPDTQYF.